This T cell receptor beta chain was found in a study of OX40 agonist ivuxolimab in advanced cancers. Study outcomes and limitations: CD8+ T cells showed, on average, more clonal expansion than CD4+ cells.

Autoimmune disease history or systemic immunosuppression excluded patients. The germline gives CDR1 SGHTS, CDR2 YDEGEE. Trimming cost V 4 bases and J 0 bases, with 14 bases left between them. The length of the CDR3 is 16 residues. The repertoire was sequenced with immunoSEQ multiplex PCR; TCRdb's copy has only in-frame clones and lacks some. This table has tens of thousands of clones, approximately 91% appearing once. Turning to this clone: Its antigen is unidentified.

This sequence originates from an adult with an advanced solid tumor such as melanoma, head and neck, liver or kidney cancer. The chain links TRBV5-8 to TRBJ2-4, with a weak D call TRBD1 (6 bases). Material: CD4+ or CD8+ T cells sorted from blood, obtained in a trial of the OX40 agonist ivuxolimab. The CDR3 reads CASSQDSTLAKNIQYF. The DNA for the CDR3 is TGTGCCAGCAGCCAGGACAGCACGCTAGCCAAAAACATTCAGTACTTC.